These 6 T cell receptor beta chains originate from one sample sequenced in a study of shared clonotypes between healthy human individuals. CD8 cells regarded as naive lacked CD45RO, were positively chosen for CCR7, and omitted terminally differentiated effector memory CD45RA+ cells. Data came from immunoSEQ multiplex PCR; TCRdb stores just in-frame clones and leaves some out. The sample lists about 2.2 million clones, around 93% seen once, with over 1.5% in the top ten. The sequencing input was naive CD8+ T cells from PBMCs. The receptors come from a man aged 18 to 30 in good health. Some clones in this sample may be carry-over from other donors' samples.

This sequence joins TRBV19 and TRBJ1-4, with a weak D call TRBD1 (6 bases). Germline CDR1 and CDR2: LNHDA and SQIVND (reference sequence). The CDR3 sequence is 17 residues long. Trimming removed 4 bases from V and 2 bases from J, with 17 bases in between. CDR3: CASSKPQRGTTNEKLFF. The CDR3, as DNA: TGTGCCAGTAGTAAACCGCAGAGGGGGACTACTAATGAAAAACTGTTTTTT.

The chain has TRBV10-3 and TRBJ2-1; D is possibly TRBD2 (6 bases). This CDR3 region has 14 residues. V gave up 2 bases and J gave up 8 bases, with 13 bases separating them. Germline V gene data show CDR1 as ENHRY and CDR2 as SYGVKD. CDR3 sequence reads: CAISEMTRNDEQFF. In DNA, the CDR3 is TGTGCCATCAGTGAGATGACTAGAAACGATGAGCAGTTCTTC.

The chain recombines TRBV27 with TRBJ2-2, with 8 bases aligning to TRBD2. CDR1 and CDR2 (germline): MNHEY, SMNVEV (reference sequence). The ends lost 4 bases at V and 6 bases at J; junction bases unmatched: 7. This CDR3 has 15 residues. CDR3 nucleotide sequence: TGTGCCAGCAGTTCGGGAGGGGGTTTCTCCGGGGAGCTGTTTTTT. Protein: CASSSGGGFSGELFF.

V gene TRBV27 combines with J gene TRBJ2-7, with 8 positions matching TRBD2. Germline V gene data show CDR1 as MNHEY and CDR2 as SMNVEV (reference sequence). The V and J ends lost 0 bases and 4 bases, in that order; junction bases with no gene match: 8. CDR3 size: 16 residues. The CDR3 DNA is TGTGCCAGCAGTTTATCAGTAGCGGGGAATAATTACGAGCAGTACTTC. It specifies CASSLSVAGNNYEQYF.

The chain has TRBV11-2 and TRBJ2-1; D perhaps matches TRBD2 (6 bases). The ends were cut back, 4 bases at V and 4 bases at J, with 17 bases in the middle. CDR3 length equals 16 residues. Germline V gene lookup returns CDR1 SGHAT and CDR2 FQNNGV. CDR3: CASSSHSGSKYNEQFF. For the CDR3, the DNA is TGTGCCAGCAGCTCTCACTCCGGGAGTAAGTACAATGAGCAGTTCTTC.

The chain combines TRBV19 with TRBJ1-1, with 7 nucleotides matching TRBD1. Germline V gene sequence: CDR1 LNHDA, CDR2 SQIVND (reference sequence). V dropped 3 bases and J dropped 4; count of bases not matched to a gene: 8. This CDR3 region has 15 residues. The CDR3 nucleotides are TGTGCCAGTAGTATTTGGGAGGGGGCAAGCACTGAAGCTTTCTTT. Protein product: CASSIWEGASTEAFF.